These 27 T cell receptor beta chains were all obtained from the same sample, sequenced in a study of regulatory T cells in long-lasting Graves disease. Combining iRepertoire HTBI primers with Arm-PCR of CDR3 regions, the authors built TCR beta libraries. MiXCR, run by TCRdb on the multiplex PCR reads, gives a single entry per CDR3 protein. The sample contains approximately 470,000 distinct CDR3 sequences, around 20% of which appear only once. As for time point: persistent/refractory GD, antithyroid drugs over 5 years with positive TRAb. Scientists built the TCR library using RNA that was extracted from PBMCs. Here the sequenced sample was peripheral blood mononuclear cells (PBMCs), taken when the disease was refractory, from a patient treated with antithyroid drugs. The receptors originated from a female donor with Graves disease.

This clonotype was observed a few times. The V call is TRBV18, the J call TRBJ1-5; a possible D gene is TRBD1 (5 bases). Trimming pared 0 bases from V and 7 bases from J, leaving 10 bases between. Per germline, CDR1 KGHSH and CDR2 LQKENI. The CDR3 consists of 14 residues. The CDR3 sequence is CASSPPWGTQPQHF. The DNA of the CDR3 is TGTGCCAGCTCACCACCTTGGGGGACCCAGCCCCAGCATTTT.

This clonotype was counted at least ten times. The V and J genes are TRBV2 and TRBJ1-2; TRBD1 aligns across 7 bases. Trimming removed 9 bases from V and 8 bases from J; junction bases left unmatched: 6. CDR1 and CDR2 (germline): SNHLY, FYNNEI. There are 11 residues in the CDR3. The CDR3 bases are TGTGCCAGAGACAGGGTAGAGGGCTACACCTTC. It is translated as CARDRVEGYTF.

In the case of this clonotype: At one end, the junction sequence differs from germline, possibly due to a read error. The chain is built from TRBV20-1 and TRBJ1-5, with D perhaps TRBD1 (5 bases). Germline V gene lookup returns CDR1 DFQATT and CDR2 SNEGSKA (reference sequence). The CDR3 has 15 residues. In nucleotides, the CDR3 is TGCAGTGCTACCCAGGGTACGGGAAGCAATCGGCCCCAGCATTTT. This encodes CSATQGTGSNRPQHF.

This clonotype was counted at least ten times. V gene TRBV6-1 combines with J gene TRBJ1-1; perhaps TRBD1 as D (6 bases). Germline V CDR1 and CDR2: MNHNS, SASEGT. Trimming took 5 bases from V and 0 from J, leaving 13 bases between them. The CDR3 has 15 residues. The DNA of the CDR3 is TGTGCCAGCAGTCAGAGGGACAAACTGAACACTGAAGCTTTCTTT. Its protein product is CASSQRDKLNTEAFF.

The rearrangement joins TRBV3-1 to TRBJ1-5; D unclear. CDR3 size: 15 residues. Trimming took 4 bases from V and 0 from J, leaving 10 bases between them. The germline gives CDR1 LGHDT, CDR2 YNNKEL (reference sequence). The CDR3 reads CASSPRFDSNQPQHF. Written as DNA, the CDR3 is TGTGCCAGCAGCCCCCGGTTTGATAGCAATCAGCCCCAGCATTTT. The complete variable domain, with remaining parts taken from reference TRBV3-1 and TRBJ1-5, reads DTAVSQTPKYLVTQMGNDKSIKCEQNLGHDTMYWYKQDSKKFLKIMFSYNNKELIINETVPNRFSPKSPDKAHLNLHINSLELGDSAVYFCASSPRFDSNQPQHFGDGTRLSIL.

In its sample, this clonotype was seen many times. This rearrangement joins TRBV27 to TRBJ2-7; D remains unclear. Trimming stripped 6 bases from V and 3 bases from J, with 18 bases between. This CDR3 is 15 amino acids long. Germline loops: CDR1 MNHEY, CDR2 SMNVEV (reference sequence). CDR3 sequence reads: CASRLQVGRYYEQYF. In DNA form, the CDR3 reads TGTGCCAGCAGACTGCAGGTGGGCAGGTACTACGAGCAGTACTTC.

This clonotype was found many times. The V call is TRBV6-5, the J call TRBJ1-4; tentatively, D is TRBD1 (6 bases). The CDR3 loop spans 21 amino acids. The germline gives CDR1 MNHEY, CDR2 SVGAGI. The V end lost 1 base, the J end lost 5 bases, and 29 bases lay between the germline ends. In DNA form, the CDR3 reads TGTGCCAGCAGTTACTTCCGCCCCACCTCGACCATACAGGGTGTGAATGAAAAACTGTTTTTT. Translation: CASSYFRPTSTIQGVNEKLFF.

The table lists this clonotype with many counts. The chain recombines TRBV12-5 with TRBJ1-1; 9 bases match TRBD1. This CDR3 contains 16 residues. V trimming: 5 bases; J trimming: 4 bases; junction bases outside the gene matches: 11. Germline CDR1 and CDR2: LGHNT and FRNRAP. The CDR3 nucleotides read TGTGCTAGTGGTCCCGGGACAGGGCGCCGAATCACTGAAGCTTTCTTT. Amino acids: CASGPGTGRRITEAFF. Together with reference TRBV12-5 and TRBJ1-1, the CDR3 gives the full variable domain: DARVTQTPRHKVTEMGQEVTMRCQPILGHNTVFWYRQTMMQGLELLAYFRNRAPLDDSGMPKDRFSAEMPDATLATLKIQPSEPRDSAVYFCASGPGTGRRITEAFFGQGTRLTVV.

The chain carries TRBV28 and TRBJ2-7; D gene uncertain. V was shortened by 6 bases and J by 2 bases, with 17 bases between the two germline ends. Germline-derived CDR1 and CDR2 are MDHEN and SYDVKM. The CDR3 runs 15 residues. The CDR3 reads CASRENSLTTYEQYF. DNA for the CDR3: TGTGCCAGCAGGGAGAACAGTTTAACAACCTACGAGCAGTACTTC. The full variable domain, with the rest looked up from reference TRBV28 and TRBJ2-7, is DVKVTQSSRYLVKRTGEKVFLECVQDMDHENMFWYRQDPGLGLRLIYFSYDVKMKEKGDIPEGYSVSREKKERFSLILESASTNQTSMYLCASRENSLTTYEQYFGPGTRLTVT.

This clonotype has a handful of counts. This chain joins TRBV7-9 and TRBJ1-1, with TRBD1 matching 10 bases. The trim removed 1 base at V and 3 bases at J, leaving 2 bases unmatched. The CDR3 loop spans 15 amino acids. Germline V gene lookup returns CDR1 SEHNR and CDR2 FQNEAQ (reference sequence). The CDR3 here is CASSLVGTGDTEAFF. The CDR3, as DNA: TGTGCCAGCAGCTTAGTGGGGACAGGGGACACTGAAGCTTTCTTT.

This clonotype has at least ten counts. The rearrangement links TRBV12-3 or TRBV12-4 to TRBJ2-5; 7 nucleotides match TRBD1. The CDR3 runs to 13 residues. V lost 4 bases and J lost 3; bases outside the gene matches: 2. The CDR3 is CASSYRGEETQYF. CDR3 in DNA: TGTGCCAGCAGTTACAGGGGCGAAGAGACCCAGTACTTC.

The rearrangement links TRBV19 to TRBJ2-1; D is possibly TRBD1 (5 bases). The CDR3 length is 17 residues. V shed 7 bases and J shed 2 bases, with 21 bases lying between them. The V gene's germline CDR1 is LNHDA and CDR2 SQIVND (reference sequence). The CDR3 nucleotides read TGTGCCAGTATCCCCGGAAGGGGCCTACGTCCCTACAATGAGCAGTTCTTC. Amino acids: CASIPGRGLRPYNEQFF.

This clonotype was found a few times. A read error is possible here, since a much larger clone lies one base away. The V gene is TRBV10-3, the J gene TRBJ1-5; D perhaps matches TRBD1 (6 bases). The CDR3 extends over 14 amino acids. V dropped 4 bases and J dropped 0 bases, with 7 bases sitting between them. CDR1 and CDR2 (germline): ENHRY, SYGVKD. The CDR3 here is CAISGGGSNQPQHF. CDR3 DNA sequence: TGTGCCATCAGTGGAGGGGGTAGCAATCAGCCCCAGCATTTT.

This clonotype was seen only once. At one end the junction does not follow the germline gene, possibly because of a read error. The rearrangement uses TRBV5-6 and TRBJ2-5; no definite D call. The CDR3 has 14 amino acids. CDR1 and CDR2 (germline): SGHDT, YYEEEE. Written as DNA, the CDR3 is TGTGCCAGCAGCTATTTTGGGGTCCAAGAGGCCCAGTACTTC. Translating it yields CASSYFGVQEAQYF.

The chain joins TRBV20-1 to TRBJ1-5; the D is unclear. V lost 0 bases and J lost 7, with 10 bases in between. The CDR3 loop spans 13 amino acids. Germline V CDR1 and CDR2: DFQATT, SNEGSKA (reference sequence). CDR3 nucleotide sequence: TGCAGTGCTAGAGACGGGATCTCGCAGCCCCAGCATTTT. Protein product: CSARDGISQPQHF.

This sequence joins TRBV6-1 and TRBJ2-2; 8 bases are shared with TRBD2. The CDR3 runs to 19 residues. CDR1 is MNHNS, CDR2 SASEGT, per germline. V dropped 5 bases and J dropped 7; count of bases not matched to a gene: 21. The CDR3 loop reads CASSPHISSGSSRSGELFF. The CDR3 DNA reads TGTGCCAGCAGTCCGCACATTAGCAGCGGGAGTTCTCGGAGCGGGGAGCTGTTTTTT.

This clonotype was counted once. One end of the junction is discordant with germline, which a read error may explain. This rearrangement joins TRBV2 to TRBJ2-1; D tentatively fits TRBD1 or TRBD2 (5 bases each). CDR3 length equals 14 residues. CDR1 and CDR2 (germline): SNHLY, FYNNEI. CDR3: CASIRTGLTNEQSF. In nucleotides, the CDR3 is TGTGCCAGCATAAGAACGGGGCTTACGAATGAGCAGTCCTTC.

This clonotype was observed a handful of times. The chain employs TRBV20-1 and TRBJ1-1; the D is unclear. Germline V lookup: CDR1 DFQATT, CDR2 SNEGSKA (reference sequence). The CDR3 extends over 12 amino acids. Trimming stripped 6 bases from V and 1 base from J, with 9 bases between. CDR3: CSAPIGNTEAFF. The CDR3 nucleotides read TGCAGTGCCCCTATTGGGAACACTGAAGCTTTCTTT.

This clonotype was picked up many times. The chain links TRBV28 to TRBJ2-2; 7 bases agree with TRBD2. The CDR3 loop spans 15 amino acids. J gave up 1 base and V 5 bases, and 4 bases lay outside the gene matches. CDR1 and CDR2 from the germline V gene are MDHEN and SYDVKM. CDR3 sequence: CASSPWGGNTGELFF. Here the CDR3 DNA reads TGTGCCAGCAGTCCCTGGGGGGGGAACACCGGGGAGCTGTTTTTT.

This clonotype has at least ten counts. The gene calls are TRBV5-1 and TRBJ1-1; 10 nucleotides match TRBD1. The germline V gene has CDR1 SGHRS and CDR2 YFSETQ. The trim removed 5 bases at V and 0 bases at J, leaving 4 bases unmatched. The CDR3 has 15 amino acids. The CDR3: CASRGQGFMNTEAFF. In DNA, the CDR3 is TGCGCCAGCAGGGGACAGGGGTTCATGAACACTGAAGCTTTCTTT.

This clonotype has a count of ten or more. In nucleotides, the CDR3 is TGTGCCACCGGACAGGGACCCACTGAAGCTTTCTTT. It is translated as CATGQGPTEAFF. V gene TRBV12-3 or TRBV12-4 combines with J gene TRBJ1-1; 8 bases map to TRBD1. The CDR3 spans 12 residues. The J segment lost 4 bases and the V segment lost 10 bases, leaving 5 bases of the junction unmatched.

This sequence joins TRBV6-1 and TRBJ1-1, with a possible D match to TRBD1 (6 bases). CDR3 length equals 15 residues. The germline V gene has CDR1 MNHNS and CDR2 SASEGT. V was trimmed by 1 base and J by 3 bases, leaving 12 bases between them. The CDR3 DNA reads TGTGCCAGCAGTGAAGTGGGGGGCGCACACACTGAAGCTTTCTTT. Translated: CASSEVGGAHTEAFF.

In this sample, this clonotype turned up many times. V usage is TRBV28 and J usage is TRBJ1-2; weak D call: TRBD1 (5 bases). The CDR3 extends over 16 amino acids. Germline-derived CDR1 and CDR2 are MDHEN and SYDVKM. The V gene lost 2 bases and the J gene lost 4 bases, with 17 bases spanning the gap. The CDR3 region is CASSLIQGGRIYGYTF. The CDR3 region has the DNA TGTGCCAGCAGTTTAATTCAGGGCGGACGGATCTATGGCTACACCTTC.

This clonotype appeared a few times. This chain joins TRBV20-1 and TRBJ2-2; the match to TRBD2 covers 9 bases. The CDR3 extends over 15 amino acids. The ends lost 3 bases at V and 3 bases at J; junction bases unmatched: 5. CDR1 and CDR2 (germline): DFQATT, SNEGSKA (reference sequence). CDR3 in DNA: TGCAGTGCTAGCCCCTTAGCGGGAGACACCGGGGAGCTGTTTTTT. Protein sequence: CSASPLAGDTGELFF.

This clonotype was seen a single time. This chain uses TRBV4-1 with TRBJ2-7, with TRBD1 matching 10 bases. This CDR3 region has 16 residues. The ends lost 0 bases at V and 2 bases at J; junction bases unmatched: 4. CDR1 and CDR2 (germline): MGHRA, YSYEKL. The CDR3 nucleotides read TGCGCCAGCAGCCAAGACGTAGGGACAGGGGCCTACGAGCAGTACTTC. It yields the protein CASSQDVGTGAYEQYF.

This chain connects TRBV19 to TRBJ2-1; D ambiguous. In germline, CDR1 is LNHDA, CDR2 SQIVND (reference sequence). The CDR3 length is 12 residues. V lost 3 bases, J lost 9 bases, and 9 bases lay in between. CDR3: CASSILGFEQFF. The CDR3 DNA sequence: TGTGCCAGTAGTATTCTCGGGTTTGAGCAGTTCTTC.

This clonotype was picked up many times. This sequence joins TRBV28 and TRBJ1-5; possible D gene TRBD1, 5 bases. Germline values: CDR1 MDHEN, CDR2 SYDVKM. The CDR3 is made up of 15 amino acids. V was shortened by 6 bases and J by 2 bases, with 14 bases between the two germline ends. The DNA for the CDR3 is TGTGCCAGCAGCCGACAGTCTCCGGGCAATCAGCCCCAGCATTTT. Encoded protein: CASSRQSPGNQPQHF.